This T cell receptor (beta chain) stems from a study of OX40 agonist ivuxolimab in advanced cancers. The overall study: Ivuxolimab, an antibody acting as an agonist of OX40 (CD134), was used to treat patients. Dosing consisted of intravenous ivuxolimab at 0.01 to 10 mg/kg every 2 weeks. Checkpoint inhibitors had been given previously to around 38% of patients. Study-wide points: The study found that CD8+ T cells averaged more expanded clones than CD4+.

The assay was immunoSEQ multiplex PCR, and TCRdb's table has in-frame clones only and misses some. In the table there are just under 20,000 clones, around four fifths of which are singletons. Per the germline V gene, CDR1 is ENHRY and CDR2 is SYGVKD. This CDR3 spans 13 amino acids. V was trimmed by 2 bases and J by 4 bases, leaving 9 bases between them. Only a few counts were recorded for this clone. No antigen is known for it. This receptor was obtained from an adult with an advanced solid tumor such as melanoma, head and neck, liver or kidney cancer. The specimen was CD4+ or CD8+ T cells sorted from blood, collected in a trial of the OX40 agonist ivuxolimab. The chain combines TRBV10-3 with TRBJ2-7; D may be TRBD1 (5 bases). CDR3 residues: CAISEGQPYEQYF. As DNA, the CDR3 is TGTGCCATCAGTGAGGGACAACCTTACGAGCAGTACTTC.